Each of the 29 T cell receptor beta chains below was sequenced from the same sample in a study of T cells in localized non-small cell lung cancer. This table comes from immunoSEQ multiplex PCR, and its TCRdb copy is limited to in-frame clones, with some not included. The table has about 35,000 clones, around 93% seen once; the top ten hold 10% to 15%. The sample in question was peripheral blood mononuclear cells, obtained before any cancer treatment. These receptors were obtained from a female donor at least 60 years old with stage II lung adenocarcinoma.

CDR3 nucleotides: TGCGCCAGCAGCTTGGTGGGCCAGCCCGGAAACATTCAGTACTTC. Its protein product is CASSLVGQPGNIQYF. The chain uses TRBV5-1 and TRBJ2-4; no firm D call. Trimming removed 0 bases at V and 6 bases at J, with 13 bases between. There are 15 residues in the CDR3. Germline loops: CDR1 SGHRS, CDR2 YFSETQ.

This chain connects TRBV29-1 to TRBJ2-3, with D possibly called TRBD1 or TRBD2 (5 bases each). The germline V and J ends were trimmed by 7 bases and 0 bases, with 5 bases remaining between them. Germline V gene lookup returns CDR1 SQVTM and CDR2 ANQGSEA. The CDR3 sequence is 11 residues long. The CDR3: CSGGSTDTQYF. Here the CDR3 DNA reads TGCAGCGGGGGGAGCACAGATACGCAGTATTTT.

The chain links TRBV19 to TRBJ1-1; D is unclear. V was pared by 2 bases and J by 0 bases, with 13 bases between. This CDR3 spans 16 amino acids. Germline loops: CDR1 LNHDA, CDR2 SQIVND (reference sequence). The CDR3 here is CASSILTSRMNTEAFF. CDR3 nucleotides: TGTGCCAGTAGTATACTTACTTCCCGCATGAACACTGAAGCTTTCTTT.

V is TRBV19 and J is TRBJ1-3; D gene uncertain. The V gene's germline CDR1 is LNHDA and CDR2 SQIVND (reference sequence). The V gene lost 8 bases and the J gene lost 0 bases, with 14 bases spanning the gap. CDR3 length equals 15 residues. CDR3 region: CASGLWGNSGNTIYF. The CDR3 DNA follows: TGTGCCAGTGGACTTTGGGGAAACTCTGGAAACACCATATATTTT.

The V gene is TRBV7-9, the J gene TRBJ1-4, with D unresolved. The CDR3 sequence is 13 residues long. CDR1 is SEHNR, CDR2 FQNEAQ, per germline (reference sequence). V shed 1 base and J shed 7 bases, with 7 bases lying between them. The CDR3 nucleotides read TGTGCCAGCAGCTTAGAAAGGAGTGAAAAACTGTTTTTT. It translates to CASSLERSEKLFF.

In this sample, this clone turned up once. The chain carries TRBV28 and TRBJ1-4, with a possible D match to TRBD1 (6 bases). Looked up from germline, CDR1 is MDHEN and CDR2 is SYDVKM. This CDR3 is built from 14 residues. V was shortened by 7 bases and J by 8 bases, with 17 bases between the two germline ends. In DNA, the CDR3 is TGTGCCAGCATCCCGAGGGGGGGAGTCGAAAAACTGTTTTTT. It is translated as CASIPRGGVEKLFF.

The rearrangement links TRBV19 to TRBJ2-5, with D perhaps matching TRBD2 (6 bases). CDR3 length: 12 residues. The germline CDR1 and CDR2 sequences are LNHDA and SQIVND (reference sequence). The ends were cut back, 3 bases at V and 4 bases at J, with 6 bases in the middle. CDR3 coding DNA: TGTGCCAGTAGTATCGGGGGAGAGACCCAGTACTTC. Translated, it gives CASSIGGETQYF.

The rearrangement joins TRBV11-2 to TRBJ2-7; D call uncertain. V lost 3 bases to trimming and J lost 9 bases, with 15 bases between them. CDR1 and CDR2 (germline): SGHAT, FQNNGV. The CDR3 loop spans 13 amino acids. Written as DNA, the CDR3 is TGTGCCAGCAGCTTCCGGACGTTAGTGGGGCAGTACTTC. Translated: CASSFRTLVGQYF.

This rearrangement joins TRBV6-5 to TRBJ1-1, with a weak D call TRBD1 (5 bases). The CDR3 totals 15 residues. Trimming took 7 bases from V and 3 from J, leaving 18 bases between them. Per germline, CDR1 MNHEY and CDR2 SVGAGI. The DNA for the CDR3 is TGTGCCAGCACCCTTGGGGGGGGATCCGACACTGAAGCTTTCTTT. This sequence encodes CASTLGGGSDTEAFF.

The rearrangement uses TRBV11-2 and TRBJ2-1, with D possibly TRBD2 on 5 matching bases. The CDR3 extends over 12 amino acids. Trimming took off 5 bases at V and 10 bases at J, with 12 bases between the two ends. CDR1 is SGHAT, CDR2 FQNNGV, per germline. CDR3 DNA: TGTGCCAGCAGCCAGCGGACGGGCGAGCAGTTCTTC. This gives the protein CASSQRTGEQFF.

The rearrangement links TRBV15 to TRBJ2-7; D is undetermined. CDR3 length: 15 amino acids. V lost 0 bases to trimming and J lost 0 bases, with 9 bases between them. The germline V gene has CDR1 LNHNV and CDR2 YYDKDF (reference sequence). CDR3: CATSRDRADSYEQYF. The CDR3 nucleotides are TGTGCCACCAGCAGAGATCGGGCTGACTCCTACGAGCAGTACTTC.

The CDR3 protein is CASSPVGMEKLFF. CDR3 DNA sequence: TGTGCCAGCAGCCCGGTAGGGATGGAAAAACTGTTTTTT. The chain has TRBV11-2 and TRBJ1-4; no firm D call. This CDR3 has 13 amino acids. Germline V gene sequence: CDR1 SGHAT, CDR2 FQNNGV. Trimming stripped 5 bases from V and 8 bases from J, with 12 bases between.

This clone came up a few times. The J gene is TRBJ1-5, the V gene TRBV7-6; a weak D match, TRBD1 (6 bases). This CDR3 spans 15 amino acids. V was cut by 0 bases and J by 6 bases, with 12 bases left in between. CDR1 SGHVS and CDR2 FNYEAQ come from the germline V gene. This chain's CDR3 is CASSLAGQGSQPQHF. For the CDR3, the DNA is TGTGCCAGCAGCTTAGCCGGGCAGGGGAGTCAGCCCCAGCATTTT.

The chain carries TRBV2 and TRBJ1-1; 7 bases agree with TRBD1. CDR3 length equals 14 residues. Per the germline V gene, CDR1 is SNHLY and CDR2 is FYNNEI. V lost 7 bases, J lost 6 bases, and 11 bases stayed unmatched. The CDR3 nucleotides read TGTGCCAGCACCCGTAGAGACAGGGAGGCTGAAGCTTTCTTT. It is translated as CASTRRDREAEAFF.

The rearrangement links TRBV19 to TRBJ1-2; possibly TRBD1 for D (6 bases). Germline-derived CDR1 and CDR2 are LNHDA and SQIVND (reference sequence). The CDR3 runs to 14 residues. V was shortened by 5 bases and J by 9 bases, with 19 bases between the two germline ends. The CDR3 spells CASSRLQGGSSYTF. Here the CDR3 DNA reads TGTGCCAGTAGTCGATTACAGGGAGGGTCCAGCTACACCTTC.

The sample holds one count of this clone. The V and J genes are TRBV10-3 and TRBJ2-7; 10 nucleotides line up with TRBD2. Germline-derived CDR1 and CDR2 are ENHRY and SYGVKD. The CDR3 runs 18 residues. Trimming took 0 bases from V and 2 from J; bases not matched to a gene: 10. CDR3 residues: CAISESIVESGRAYEQYF. The CDR3 nucleotides read TGTGCCATCAGTGAGTCGATAGTTGAGAGCGGGAGGGCCTACGAGCAGTACTTC.

This rearrangement joins TRBV7-6 to TRBJ2-1; TRBD2 agrees at 8 bases. Germline loops: CDR1 SGHVS, CDR2 FNYEAQ. V lost 8 bases, J lost 4 bases, and 13 bases stayed unmatched. The CDR3 is 16 residues long. CDR3 region: CASASRGAGAYNEQFF. As DNA, the CDR3 is TGTGCCAGCGCCTCCCGAGGAGCGGGGGCTTACAATGAGCAGTTCTTC.

The chain links TRBV7-2 to TRBJ2-7; unclear D gene. This CDR3 has 13 residues. CDR1 is SGHTA and CDR2 is FQGNSA in the germline V gene. V dropped 4 bases and J dropped 7 bases, with 14 bases sitting between them. The chain's CDR3 is CASSYDPKGEQYF. In DNA, the CDR3 is TGTGCCAGCAGCTACGACCCTAAAGGGGAGCAGTACTTC.

The V call is TRBV9, the J call TRBJ1-3; D remains unclear. V lost 0 bases and J lost 2, with 12 bases in between. The CDR3 is 16 residues long. Germline CDR1 and CDR2: SGDLS and YYNGEE. The CDR3 is CASSVAHGKAGNTIYF. The CDR3 DNA sequence: TGTGCCAGCAGCGTAGCTCACGGGAAGGCTGGAAACACCATATATTTT.

This clone was seen a single time. This chain uses TRBV7-2 with TRBJ2-5, with D unclear. The CDR3 covers 15 residues. V dropped 1 base and J dropped 1 base, with 10 bases sitting between them. The V gene's germline CDR1 is SGHTA and CDR2 FQGNSA. CDR3 DNA: TGTGCCAGCAGCTTAGACGGCAGGCCCCAAGAGACCCAGTACTTC. Translated: CASSLDGRPQETQYF.

V gene TRBV6-5 combines with J gene TRBJ2-2; D unresolved. The CDR3 runs 15 residues. Trimming left V 1 base short and J 7 bases short, with 13 bases between. Germline CDR1 and CDR2: MNHEY and SVGAGI. The CDR3 here is CASSYLTNAGGELFF. In DNA form, the CDR3 reads TGTGCCAGCAGTTACTTAACTAACGCCGGCGGGGAGCTGTTTTTT.

The chain employs TRBV19 and TRBJ1-2; D uncertain. The V end lost 3 bases, the J end lost 3 bases, and 14 bases lay between the germline ends. Germline CDR1 is LNHDA and CDR2 is SQIVND (reference sequence). The CDR3 loop spans 15 amino acids. CDR3 protein: CASSIGLPSHYGYTF. The CDR3 coding sequence is TGTGCCAGTAGTATTGGTCTGCCCAGTCACTATGGCTACACCTTC.

The chain has TRBV28 and TRBJ1-1; D might be TRBD1 (6 bases). The germline V and J ends were trimmed by 6 bases and 4 bases, with 18 bases remaining between them. Germline CDR1 reads MDHEN; CDR2 reads SYDVKM. The CDR3 consists of 15 residues. Written as DNA, the CDR3 is TGTGCCAGCAGCCCCATGTCAGGGGTTGGCACTGAAGCTTTCTTT. Amino acids: CASSPMSGVGTEAFF. Together with reference TRBV28 and TRBJ1-1, the CDR3 gives the full variable domain: DVKVTQSSRYLVKRTGEKVFLECVQDMDHENMFWYRQDPGLGLRLIYFSYDVKMKEKGDIPEGYSVSREKKERFSLILESASTNQTSMYLCASSPMSGVGTEAFFGQGTRLTVV.

Here the CDR3 reads CASSSVTESTEAFF. Written as DNA, the CDR3 is TGTGCCAGCAGTTCAGTTACAGAAAGCACTGAAGCTTTCTTT. The rearrangement joins TRBV6-5 to TRBJ1-1, with unresolved D. This CDR3 spans 14 amino acids. Germline lookup yields CDR1 MNHEY and CDR2 SVGAGI. Trimming took 4 bases from V and 4 from J, leaving 13 bases between them.

The chain couples TRBV6-6 to TRBJ1-2; tentatively, D is TRBD1 (5 bases). Germline V lookup: CDR1 MNHNY, CDR2 SVGAGI (reference sequence). The CDR3 contains 13 residues. The V end was cut by 5 bases, the J end by 8 bases, with 15 bases between. CDR3 amino acids: CASSPRQGGGYTF. The CDR3 DNA reads as TGTGCCAGCAGTCCCCGGCAGGGTGGAGGCTACACCTTC.

This chain links TRBV7-2 with TRBJ2-5; D remains unclear. Germline values: CDR1 SGHTA, CDR2 FQGNSA. The CDR3 consists of 15 residues. Trimming stripped 5 bases from V and 7 bases from J, with 20 bases between. The DNA of the CDR3 is TGTGCCAGCAGCCTGGAAGGCAATTACGACGGGACCCAGTACTTC. It encodes CASSLEGNYDGTQYF.

The V call is TRBV28, the J call TRBJ1-3; no clear D gene. Germline V gene data show CDR1 as MDHEN and CDR2 as SYDVKM. The CDR3 extends over 15 amino acids. V lost 2 bases, J lost 4 bases, and 12 bases lay in between. CDR3 loop: CASSLQLQRGNTIYF. In DNA, the CDR3 is TGTGCCAGCAGTTTACAACTTCAAAGGGGAAACACCATATATTTT.

This clone was seen a few times. This chain uses TRBV30 with TRBJ1-2; D is uncertain. Deletions cut 2 bases from V and 8 bases from J, with 27 bases between. Germline values: CDR1 GTSNPN, CDR2 SVGIG (reference sequence). This CDR3 is 17 amino acids long. The CDR3 loop reads CAWSQRLGGRVIWGYTF. In DNA form, the CDR3 reads TGTGCCTGGAGTCAAAGGTTAGGCGGCCGTGTCATATGGGGCTACACCTTC.

The rearrangement links TRBV30 to TRBJ1-4; D is uncertain. From germline, CDR1 is GTSNPN and CDR2 SVGIG (reference sequence). The CDR3 has 13 residues. V was cut by 2 bases and J by 8 bases, with 12 bases left in between. The CDR3 DNA follows: TGTGCCTGGAGTCAGTCCTTCGCGGAAAAACTGTTTTTT. Protein sequence: CAWSQSFAEKLFF.